A single T cell receptor beta chain is shown here with its context. This sample is part of a study of blood T cell repertoires in COVID-19. Data came from immunoSEQ multiplex PCR; TCRdb stores just in-frame clones and leaves some out. The sample yields nearly 350,000 clones, roughly 89% seen once. The germline CDR1 and CDR2 sequences are SNHLY and FYNNEI. This CDR3 region has 12 residues. Trimming removed 6 bases from V and 11 bases from J, with 14 bases in between. Sequenced sample: peripheral blood. The clonotype comes from a woman aged 18-29 years who had recovered from COVID-19. The chain uses TRBV2 and TRBJ1-5; maybe TRBD1 (5 bases). The chain's CDR3 is CASSLEGISQHF. The CDR3 DNA is TGTGCCAGCAGCCTGGAGGGGATCTCCCAGCATTTT.